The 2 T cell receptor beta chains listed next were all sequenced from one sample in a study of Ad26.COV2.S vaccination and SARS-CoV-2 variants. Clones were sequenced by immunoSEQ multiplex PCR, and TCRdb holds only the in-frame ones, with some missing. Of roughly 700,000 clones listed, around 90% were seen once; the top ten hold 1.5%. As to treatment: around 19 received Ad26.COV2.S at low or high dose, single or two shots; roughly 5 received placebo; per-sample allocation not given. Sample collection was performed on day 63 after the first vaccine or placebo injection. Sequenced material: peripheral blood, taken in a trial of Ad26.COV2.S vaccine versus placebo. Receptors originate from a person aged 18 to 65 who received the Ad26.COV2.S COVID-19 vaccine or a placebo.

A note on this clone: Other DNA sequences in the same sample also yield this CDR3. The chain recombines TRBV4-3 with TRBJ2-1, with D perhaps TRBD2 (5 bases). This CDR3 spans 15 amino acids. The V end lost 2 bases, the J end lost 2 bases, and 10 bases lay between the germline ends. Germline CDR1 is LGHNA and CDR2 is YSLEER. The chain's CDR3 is CASSQSRGPYNEQFF. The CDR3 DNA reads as TGCGCCAGCAGCCAATCCAGAGGGCCCTACAATGAGCAGTTCTTC.

Here the CDR3 reads CASKNKGMFF. The CDR3 nucleotides read TGTGCCAGCAAAAACAAGGGAATGTTTTTT. The chain has TRBV6-5 and TRBJ1-4, with unresolved D. Trimming cost V 7 bases and J 15 bases, with 12 bases left between them. CDR3 size: 10 residues. Germline V gives CDR1 MNHEY, CDR2 SVGAGI.